This is a list of T cell receptor beta chains from one sample in a study of CD8+ T cells in alopecia areata. This table comes from immunoSEQ multiplex PCR, and its TCRdb copy is limited to in-frame clones, with some not included. The sample consists of some 80,000 clones, 66% of them appearing once. Sample: CD8+ T cells sorted from blood, taken at week 24, from a patient treated with tofacitinib. The source of these receptors is a human donor with alopecia areata. Each CDR3 is given with its conserved first and last residue. The D gene is left open where the match is weak. Size is stated for part of the rows, as once, few or many counts, or as a class when the clone is expanded.

D	V	J	size	DNA	CDR3
TRBD2	TRBV27	TRBJ2-3	-	TGTGCCAGCAGTTTATTTGGGACTAGCGTCGCGGATACGCAGTATTTT	CASSLFGTSVADTQYF
TRBD2	TRBV7-2	TRBJ2-7	-	TGTGCCAGCAGCCCGCTATTAGCGGGATACCACGAGCAGTACTTC	CASSPLLAGYHEQYF
TRBD2	TRBV7-9	TRBJ2-1	few	TGTGCCAGCAGCCTCGGACTAGCGGGGGACTACAATGAGCAGTTCTTC	CASSLGLAGDYNEQFF
-	TRBV5-1	TRBJ2-4	-	TGCGCCAGCAGCTTGGCTGGGGACGGAAACATTCAGTACTTC	CASSLAGDGNIQYF
-	TRBV7-9	TRBJ1-1	few	TGTGCCAGCAGCTTAGAGGGCGGCGGTGACACTGAAGCTTTCTTT	CASSLEGGGDTEAFF
TRBD2	TRBV19	TRBJ2-4	few	TGTGCCAGTAGTATAGTTACTAGCGGGGCCAAAAACATTCAGTACTTC	CASSIVTSGAKNIQYF
-	TRBV6-6	TRBJ1-5	-	TGTGCCAGCACGGCAGGGGGCAATCAGCCCCAGCATTTT	CASTAGGNQPQHF
-	TRBV19	TRBJ1-2	few	TGTGCCAGTAGTGAGACAGAGAACTATGGCTACACCTTC	CASSETENYGYTF
-	TRBV5-4	TRBJ2-3	-	TGTGCCAGCAGCTTGGAGCCAGCTTTCACAGATACGCAGTATTTT	CASSLEPAFTDTQYF
TRBD2	TRBV5-1	TRBJ2-7	-	TGCGCCAGCAGCTTGGCCCCAGCGGGAGGAGACCGTTACGAGCAGTACTTC	CASSLAPAGGDRYEQYF
-	TRBV27	TRBJ2-3	-	TGTGCCACCCGGGTCTTGGGGGCAGATACGCAGTATTTT	CATRVLGADTQYF
-	TRBV11-2	TRBJ2-5	once	TGTGCCAGCAGCTTAACGTCCCGGTACCAAGAGACCCAGTACTTC	CASSLTSRYQETQYF
-	TRBV29-1	TRBJ1-2	-	TGCAGCGTTGAAGATGCTGGGGACACCAATTCCTATGGCTACACCTTC	CSVEDAGDTNSYGYTF
-	TRBV7-9	TRBJ2-7	-	TGTGCCAGCAGCAATACAGATCCTTACTCCTACGAGCAGTACTTC	CASSNTDPYSYEQYF
-	TRBV7-2	TRBJ1-1	-	TGTGCCAGCAGTCAGGGAGCAGCTTTCTTT	CASSQGAAFF
-	TRBV7-9	TRBJ2-2	-	TGTGCCAGCAGCTTACAGGAGGCTGCCGGGGAGCTGTTTTTT	CASSLQEAAGELFF
TRBD1	TRBV6-1	TRBJ1-5	-	TGTGCCAGCAGTGATCCAACAGGGGATCAGCCCCAGCATTTT	CASSDPTGDQPQHF
-	TRBV6-6	TRBJ1-1	-	TGTGCCAGCAGTCTAGGTCAGAACACTGAAGCTTTCTTT	CASSLGQNTEAFF
-	TRBV5-4	TRBJ1-1	-	TGTGCCAGCAGCTTCGTTTCGGGCACTGAAGCTTTCTTT	CASSFVSGTEAFF
-	TRBV27	TRBJ1-2	-	TGTGCCAGCAGTTTATCTGGGAACTATGGCTACACCTTC	CASSLSGNYGYTF
-	TRBV19	TRBJ1-1	-	TGTGCCAGTAGTTGGGGGATGAACACTGAAGCTTTCTTT	CASSWGMNTEAFF
-	TRBV9	TRBJ2-5	-	TGTGCCAGCAGCGTAGGGAGCGGAGCACAAGAGACCCAGTACTTC	CASSVGSGAQETQYF
TRBD2	TRBV7-9	TRBJ2-1	-	TGTGCCAGCAGCTCCCTAGCGGAAAGCTCCTACAATGAGCAGTTCTTC	CASSSLAESSYNEQFF
TRBD1	TRBV27	TRBJ1-5	few	TGTGCCAGCAGTAGGGGGCACAATCAGCCCCAGCATTTT	CASSRGHNQPQHF
-	TRBV2	TRBJ2-7	once	TGTGCCAGCAGTCCCCCCGAGCGGTACGAGCAGTACTTC	CASSPPERYEQYF
-	TRBV30	TRBJ2-7	-	TGTGCCTGGAGTTGGGGGACGACAGCAAACTACGAGCAGTACTTC	CAWSWGTTANYEQYF
-	TRBV30	TRBJ1-1	-	TGTGCCTGGAATCAACCTGGGACTGTGAACACTGAAGCTTTCTTT	CAWNQPGTVNTEAFF
TRBD1	TRBV2	TRBJ2-5	-	TGTGCCGGCCGGGACAGGTCTTTTGATGAGACCCAGTACTTC	CAGRDRSFDETQYF
TRBD1	TRBV5-1	TRBJ1-1	once	TGCGCCAGCAGCCTCGGGACAGGGAATGGAGCTTTCTTT	CASSLGTGNGAFF
-	TRBV2	TRBJ2-1	few	TGTGCCAGCAGTTTAGGGCAGGCGGATGAGCAGTTCTTC	CASSLGQADEQFF
-	TRBV5-6	TRBJ2-5	-	TGTGCCAGCAGCTTGTTGCAGATCCAAGAGACCCAGTACTTC	CASSLLQIQETQYF
-	TRBV29-1	TRBJ2-7	-	TGCAGCGTGGGTGAGGGGCCGGAGGACGAGCAGTACTTC	CSVGEGPEDEQYF
-	TRBV27	TRBJ1-5	-	TGTGCCAGCAGTCAGGGGAGAAGTCAGCCCCAGCATTTT	CASSQGRSQPQHF
-	TRBV7-6	TRBJ1-2	once	TGTGCCAGCAGCTTAGGGTGGGGCTATGGCTACACCTTC	CASSLGWGYGYTF
-	TRBV6-6	TRBJ1-2	many	TGTGCCAGCAGGAGGGAGGACGTCGGCTACACCTTC	CASRREDVGYTF
-	TRBV7-9	TRBJ2-7	few	TGTGCCAGCAGCTTGGGCTATGGGAGCTCCTACGAGCAGTACTTC	CASSLGYGSSYEQYF
-	TRBV9	TRBJ2-3	-	TGTGCCAGCAGTATAGGACCAGAGGGTTTT	CASSIGPEGF